This T cell receptor beta chain is drawn from a study of blood T cell repertoires in COVID-19 (TCRdb year 2020). Study-level background: Samples covering the acute and convalescent phases of COVID-19 were provided by collaborators in the United States, Italy and Spain. Where available, HLA class I and class II types were taken from metadata supplied by the sample provider and were not determined by assay-based typing. The samples were drawn from two sources: the first 160 participants of the ongoing ImmuneRACE study, and 1,200 or so subjects contributed by 6 global collaborators. The material from the prospective study consisted of cDNA or gDNA derived from T cells, B-cell-depleted T cells, or PBMCs. Deeply sampled blood TCRbeta repertoires from subjects exposed to, actively infected with, or recovered from COVID-19 were included in the dataset. The repertoires were released in a freely available public database meant as a resource for research on the immune response to SARS-CoV-2. Nearly every sample came with metadata listing a de-identified subject ID, COVID-19 status, age in years and sex. Summary of the overall study and its limitations: The amount of clinical and demographic metadata varied by source and participant and was provided uncurated.

V lost 5 bases and J lost 1 base; the stretch between them is 14 bases long. CDR1 SGHVS and CDR2 FQNEAQ were looked up in the germline V gene. The CDR3 goes from the cysteine to the phenylalanine over 15 residues. The CDR3 DNA has 45 bases and is translated from base 1. The table lists this clone with a few counts. Its cognate antigen has yet to be identified. Qualities for individual bases were not recorded, and no much larger clone is one base off. Enrolling through a virtual design, the prospective study's participants ranged in age from roughly 18 to 95 years and lived across some 22 United States geographic areas. In the prospective study, cohorts were assigned on the basis of participant-reported clinical history obtained from a screening survey and a study questionnaire. ImmuneRACE Cohort 3 recovered participants were defined by two consecutive negative NP/OP PCR tests, healthcare professional clearance, or symptom resolution. Each participant in the prospective study had whole blood, serum and a nasopharyngeal or oropharyngeal swab collected by mobile phlebotomists. Over a roughly 2-month period, participants in the prospective study had the option of providing additional blood draws and questionnaires. Blood samples from the prospective study were shipped frozen or at room temperature prior to DNA extraction.

The immunoSEQ Assay, a bias-controlled multiplex PCR, was used to amplify TCRbeta CDR3 regions from genomic DNA. The source study handled its data this way. Within the assay, amplification of reference gene primers was used to estimate how many nucleated cells each sample contained. To quantify the absolute abundance of each unique TCRbeta CDR3 rearrangement, sequence reads were collapsed and filtered. For each sample, productive Simpson clonality was calculated as the square root of Simpson's diversity index across productive rearrangements. The table was pulled from immuneACCESS by TCRdb, which kept in-frame rearrangements only. Such tables lose some clones; where checked, under half of the loss comes from unresolved V genes, and the rest has no known cause. The V and J calls and clone size come from that table; D and trimming were worked out from the DNA. The sample table lists about 140,000 clones, over 75% of them with a count of one. The ten largest clones capture about 2.9% of the sample.

Sequenced sample: PBMCs or T cells enriched from blood (not recorded which). This clonotype was sampled from a woman aged 45-60 years who had recovered from COVID-19. The receptor chain draws on TRBV7-8 and TRBJ2-5; TRBD2 is a weak D gene call, 5 bases matching. DNA sequence: TGTGCCAGCAGCCCCTCTCGGGAACCCCAAGAGACCCAGTACTTC. Its protein reads: CASSPSREPQETQYF. The CDR3, completed at both ends by the reference TRBV7-8 and TRBJ2-5 genes, gives the full variable domain GAGVSQSPRYKVAKRGQDVALRCDPISGHVSLFWYQQALGQGPEFLTYFQNEAQLDKSGLPSDRFFAERPEGSVSTLKIQRTQQEDSAVYLCASSPSREPQETQYFGPGTRLLVL.